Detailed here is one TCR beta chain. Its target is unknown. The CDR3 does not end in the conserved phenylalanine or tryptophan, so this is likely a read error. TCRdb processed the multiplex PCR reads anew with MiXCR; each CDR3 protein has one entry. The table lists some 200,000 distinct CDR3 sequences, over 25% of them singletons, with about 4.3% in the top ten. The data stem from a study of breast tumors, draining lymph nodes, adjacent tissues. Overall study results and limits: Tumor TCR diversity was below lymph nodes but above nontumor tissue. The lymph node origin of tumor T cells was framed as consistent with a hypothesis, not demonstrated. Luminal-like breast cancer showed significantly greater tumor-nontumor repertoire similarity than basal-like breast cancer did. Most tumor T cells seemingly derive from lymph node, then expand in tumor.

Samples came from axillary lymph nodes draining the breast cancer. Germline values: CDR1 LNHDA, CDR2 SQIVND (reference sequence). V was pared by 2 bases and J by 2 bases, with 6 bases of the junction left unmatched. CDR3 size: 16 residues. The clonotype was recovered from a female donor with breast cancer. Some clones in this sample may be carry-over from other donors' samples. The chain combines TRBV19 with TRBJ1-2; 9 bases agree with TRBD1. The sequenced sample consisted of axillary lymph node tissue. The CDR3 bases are TGTGCCAGTAGTATATCCTGGACAGGGGCGAACTATGGCTACACCTCC. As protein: CASSISWTGANYGYTS.